This entry is about one T cell receptor beta chain. The antigen is undetermined. Repertoires were generated with immunoSEQ multiplex PCR, while TCRdb's copy carries only in-frame clones and drops some. The table records around 37,000 clones, approximately 92% of them present only once. The data stem from a study of a mutant IDH1 vaccine in newly diagnosed glioma. Turning to the study itself: The treated population exhibited a male proportion of about 60%, a female proportion of about 38%, and a mean age of 40.4 years. Prior therapy was radiotherapy, temozolomide, or both; most received both. Study findings and constraints: Seemingly, top peripheral T cell clonotype changes bore no relation to pseudoprogression. There were vaccine-induced immune responses in around 93% of the patients.

Specified time point: baseline, week 1 (first vaccination visit). Treatment of the sample: pre-vaccination baseline after standard-of-care therapy. This sequence was found in a man aged 18-30 years with glioma. The sequencing here drew on PBMCs, taken from a glioma patient treated with radiotherapy, temozolomide or both.

The CDR3 nucleotides read TGTGCCTGTGAAATGACCTTAAGGCCCTACGAGCAGTACTTC. Translation gives CACEMTLRPYEQYF. The rearrangement uses TRBV30 and TRBJ2-7; no firm D call. Germline values: CDR1 GTSNPN, CDR2 SVGIG (reference sequence). V lost 6 bases, J lost 2 bases, and 17 bases lay in between. This CDR3 has 14 residues. The whole variable domain, filled in from reference TRBV30 and TRBJ2-7, reads SQTIHQWPATLVQPVGSPLSLECTVEGTSNPNLYWYRQAAGRGLQLLFYSVGIGQISSEVPQNLSASRPQDRQFILSSKKLLLSDSGFYLCACEMTLRPYEQYFGPGTRLTVT.